Sequencing of this T cell receptor beta chain was carried out in a study of siplizumab effects on memory and regulatory T cells. V lost 0 bases and J 6 bases, leaving 16 bases between the germline ends. Germline CDR1 is SGHRS and CDR2 is YFSETQ. The CDR3 covers 15 residues. Libraries were prepared by immunoSEQ multiplex PCR; TCRdb keeps only in-frame clonotypes and omits some of them. The table records roughly 120,000 clones, just over 90% of them present only once. The sample was Tregs sorted from blood. The clonotype comes from a human donor in good health. The chain is built from TRBV5-1 and TRBJ2-7; a possible D gene is TRBD1 (6 bases). CDR3 amino acids: CASSLEAGASLEQYF. CDR3 bases: TGCGCCAGCAGCTTGGAGGCAGGGGCCTCCCTCGAGCAGTACTTC.